Each of the 11 T cell receptor beta chains below was sequenced from the same sample in a study of control samples from healthy donors and cancer patients. Sequencing was performed with immunoSEQ multiplex PCR; in TCRdb, only in-frame clones are kept and a portion is missing. The data show under 100,000 clones, about 88% seen once. Sequenced material: PBMCs. These receptors originate from a woman in her 50s with colorectal cancer.

This chain joins TRBV19 and TRBJ2-2; D gene unclear. CDR3 size: 12 residues. V was cut by 2 bases and J by 6 bases, with 4 bases left in between. Germline V gene sequence: CDR1 LNHDA, CDR2 SQIVND (reference sequence). The CDR3 DNA sequence: TGTGCCAGTAGTATACAGCCCGGGGAGCTGTTTTTT. Its translation is CASSIQPGELFF.

DNA of the CDR3: TGCGCCAGCAGCCAAGATCACCCGGACTCCTACAATGAGCAGTTCTTC. Protein product: CASSQDHPDSYNEQFF. V usage is TRBV4-3 and J usage is TRBJ2-1; no clear D gene. V shed 0 bases and J shed 0 bases, with 9 bases lying between them. Germline CDR1 LGHNA, CDR2 YSLEER. The CDR3 consists of 16 residues.

The chain uses TRBV6-2 or TRBV6-3 and TRBJ2-6; D gene uncertain. This CDR3 region has 18 residues. Germline V gene data show CDR1 as MNHEY and CDR2 as SVGEGT. Trimming removed 6 bases at V and 0 bases at J, with 18 bases between. This chain's CDR3 is CASSPGWAVPSGANVLTF. CDR3 nucleotides: TGTGCCAGCAGCCCTGGGTGGGCGGTCCCCTCTGGGGCCAACGTCCTGACTTTC.

The rearrangement uses TRBV10-3 and TRBJ1-1, with 9 bases lining up with TRBD1. The CDR3 extends over 14 amino acids. Germline lookup yields CDR1 ENHRY and CDR2 SYGVKD. The junction had 4 bases not matched to a gene; V was cut back by 0 bases and J by 8 bases. The CDR3 sequence: CAISESTGGSEAFF. CDR3 bases: TGTGCCATCAGTGAGTCGACAGGGGGGTCGGAAGCTTTCTTT.

The chain links TRBV30 to TRBJ1-5; 8 bases are shared with TRBD1. This CDR3 region has 14 residues. The germline gives CDR1 GTSNPN, CDR2 SVGIG (reference sequence). The junction had 4 bases not matched to a gene; V was cut back by 4 bases and J by 2 bases. As DNA, the CDR3 is TGTGCCTGGACAGGGGGCGCGGGCAATCAGCCCCAGCATTTT. As protein: CAWTGGAGNQPQHF.

The table lists this clone with a few counts. J is TRBJ2-5 and V is TRBV6-6; 10 bases are a match to TRBD2. V lost 5 bases to trimming and J lost 7 bases; unmatched junction nucleotides: 4. CDR1 and CDR2 from the germline V gene are MNHNY and SVGAGI (reference sequence). The length of the CDR3 is 13 residues. This chain's CDR3 is CASSPSGGATQYF. The CDR3 DNA reads as TGTGCCAGCAGTCCTAGCGGGGGTGCGACCCAGTACTTC.

V is TRBV2 and J is TRBJ1-1; 7 bases align to TRBD1. Germline V gene data show CDR1 as SNHLY and CDR2 as FYNNEI. The junction had 11 bases not matched to a gene; V was cut back by 4 bases and J by 3 bases. This CDR3 is 16 amino acids long. The CDR3 loop reads CASSAWLTGRDTEAFF. CDR3 sequence (DNA): TGTGCCAGCAGTGCGTGGTTGACAGGGCGGGACACTGAAGCTTTCTTT. Filled out from reference TRBV2 and TRBJ1-1, the complete variable domain reads EPEVTQTPSHQVTQMGQEVILRCVPISNHLYFYWYRQILGQKVEFLVSFYNNEISEKSEIFDDQFSVERPDGSNFTLKIRSTKLEDSAMYFCASSAWLTGRDTEAFFGQGTRLTVV.

Remarks on this clone: The same CDR3 arises from other DNA sequences in this sample as well. The V gene is TRBV4-1, the J gene TRBJ1-1; a weak D match, TRBD1 (5 bases). The CDR3 length is 16 residues. Per the germline V gene, CDR1 is MGHRA and CDR2 is YSYEKL. Trimming stripped 0 bases from V and 0 bases from J, with 11 bases between. CDR3 amino acids: CASSQDRGVMNTEAFF. CDR3 bases: TGCGCCAGCAGCCAAGATCGAGGGGTAATGAACACTGAAGCTTTCTTT.

The V gene is TRBV5-5, the J gene TRBJ1-1; D is ambiguous. The CDR3 runs to 16 residues. Per germline, CDR1 SGHKS and CDR2 YYEKEE (reference sequence). The V end was cut by 2 bases, the J end by 0 bases, with 14 bases between. Here the CDR3 DNA reads TGTGCCAGCAGCTTCGCGGTTTTTCCCTTGAACACTGAAGCTTTCTTT. It translates to CASSFAVFPLNTEAFF.

The V gene is TRBV3-1 (or the pseudogene TRBV3-2), the J gene TRBJ1-6; 9 nucleotides match TRBD1. Germline trimming cut 3 bases from V and 7 bases from J; bases unmatched to any gene: 4. The CDR3 has 15 residues. Germline V CDR1 and CDR2: LGHDT, YNNKEL (reference sequence). Here the CDR3 reads CASSHSGQGNSPLHF. Here the CDR3 DNA reads TGTGCCAGCAGCCATTCGGGACAGGGAAATTCACCCCTCCACTTT.

V gene TRBV9 combines with J gene TRBJ2-1, with 13 bases matching TRBD2. J was trimmed by 6 bases and V by 0 bases; bases with no gene match: 6. The germline gives CDR1 SGDLS, CDR2 YYNGEE. The CDR3 is 17 amino acids. The CDR3 protein is CASSVAATSGGANEQFF. DNA for the CDR3: TGTGCCAGCAGCGTAGCGGCCACTAGCGGGGGGGCCAATGAGCAGTTCTTC.